This entry concerns a single T cell receptor beta chain. What it binds is unknown. Uncontrolled infection, other autoimmune disease, pregnancy or lactation led to exclusion. Regions amplified from RNA transcripts were the TCR beta CDR3 regions. The HTBI primer set drove a first-round RT-PCR of the TCR CDR3. TCRdb reprocessed the multiplex PCR reads via MiXCR and lists one record per CDR3 protein. Among some 570,000 distinct CDR3 sequences listed, about a sixth were seen once. V lost 1 base to trimming and J lost 1 base, with 13 bases between them. Germline CDR1 KGHSH, CDR2 LQKENI. The CDR3 is made up of 16 amino acids. The data were obtained in a study of T cells in Graves' hyperthyroidism and ophthalmopathy. The study's findings and limits: Blood also held most thyroid clonotypes expanded beyond 0.001.

The origin of this receptor is a young woman with Graves' ophthalmopathy. Sequenced sample: blood. The chain couples TRBV18 to TRBJ2-5; tentatively, D is TRBD1 (6 bases). The CDR3 DNA reads as TGTGCCAGCTCACCACGACCGGGACAAATCCAAGAGACCCAGTACTTC. Translating gives CASSPRPGQIQETQYF.